The T cell receptor (beta chain) under discussion was sequenced for a study of T cells in localized non-small cell lung cancer. V lost 6 bases and J lost 0, with 20 bases in between. This CDR3 has 18 residues. The germline V gene has CDR1 KGHSH and CDR2 LQKENI. General study points: A higher density of T cells in blood coincided with extended overall survival. Heterogeneity remains possible, as sequencing covered one tumor region only. T cell clonality was highest in uninvolved adjacent lung, above tumor. A median of roughly 52 of the top 100 tumor clones appeared in adjacent lung, which was paired and uninvolved.

The data were produced by immunoSEQ multiplex PCR, yet TCRdb's version contains in-frame clones alone and is incomplete. Of under 25,000 clones in the sample, 75% to 90% were seen once. Details on this clone: Antigen: not known.

V is TRBV18 and J is TRBJ1-4; D not resolved. The sample was peripheral blood, taken before any cancer treatment. The TCR sequence derives from a man between 40 and 70 years old with stage I squamous cell lung carcinoma. The CDR3 region has the DNA TGTGCCAGCTCTATCAATTTCCCAACGGCCCCAACTAATGAAAAACTGTTTTTT. Encoded protein: CASSINFPTAPTNEKLFF.